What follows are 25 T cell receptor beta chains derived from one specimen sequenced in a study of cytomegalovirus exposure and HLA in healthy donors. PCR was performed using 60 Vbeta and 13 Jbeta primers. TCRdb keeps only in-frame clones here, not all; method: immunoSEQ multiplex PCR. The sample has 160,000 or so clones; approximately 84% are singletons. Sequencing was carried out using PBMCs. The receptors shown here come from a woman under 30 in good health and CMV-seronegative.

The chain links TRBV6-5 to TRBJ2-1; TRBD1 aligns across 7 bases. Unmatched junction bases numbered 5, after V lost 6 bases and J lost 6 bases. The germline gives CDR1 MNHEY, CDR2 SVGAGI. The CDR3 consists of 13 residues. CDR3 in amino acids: CASRPYRGNEQFF. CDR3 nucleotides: TGTGCCAGCAGGCCCTACAGGGGCAATGAGCAGTTCTTC.

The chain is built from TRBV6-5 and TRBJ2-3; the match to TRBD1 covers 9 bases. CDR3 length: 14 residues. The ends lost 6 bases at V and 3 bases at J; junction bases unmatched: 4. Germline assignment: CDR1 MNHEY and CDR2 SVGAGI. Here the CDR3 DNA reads TGTGCCAGCAGGCCGGGACAGGGAACAGATACGCAGTATTTT. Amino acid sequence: CASRPGQGTDTQYF.

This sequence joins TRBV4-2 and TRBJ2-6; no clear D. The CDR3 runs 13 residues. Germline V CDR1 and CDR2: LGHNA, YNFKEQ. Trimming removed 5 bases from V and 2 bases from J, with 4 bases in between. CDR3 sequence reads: CASSEPGANVLTF. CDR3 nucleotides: TGTGCCAGCAGCGAGCCTGGGGCCAACGTCCTGACTTTC.

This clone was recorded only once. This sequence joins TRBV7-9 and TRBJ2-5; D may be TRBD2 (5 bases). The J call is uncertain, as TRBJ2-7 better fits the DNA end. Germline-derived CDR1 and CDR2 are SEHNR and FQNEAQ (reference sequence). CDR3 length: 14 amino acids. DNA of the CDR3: TGTGCCAGCAGCTTAAGCGGCACCACCTACGAGCAGTACTTC. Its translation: CASSLSGTTYEQYF.

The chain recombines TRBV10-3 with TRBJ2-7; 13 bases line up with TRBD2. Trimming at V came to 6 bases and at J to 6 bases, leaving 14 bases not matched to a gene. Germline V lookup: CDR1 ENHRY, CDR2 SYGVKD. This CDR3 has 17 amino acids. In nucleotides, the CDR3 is TGTGCCATCAGAGTTGGACTAGCGGGAGACGCGCGGTGCGAGCAGTACTTC. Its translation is CAIRVGLAGDARCEQYF.

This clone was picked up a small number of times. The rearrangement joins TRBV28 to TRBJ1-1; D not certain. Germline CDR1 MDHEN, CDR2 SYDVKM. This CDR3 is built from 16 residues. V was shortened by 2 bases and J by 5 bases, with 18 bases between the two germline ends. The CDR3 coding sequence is TGTGCCAGCAGTTTACTTCCGGGCCTCGGGGAGACTGAAGCTTTCTTT. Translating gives CASSLLPGLGETEAFF. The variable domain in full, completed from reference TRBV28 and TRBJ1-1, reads DVKVTQSSRYLVKRTGEKVFLECVQDMDHENMFWYRQDPGLGLRLIYFSYDVKMKEKGDIPEGYSVSREKKERFSLILESASTNQTSMYLCASSLLPGLGETEAFFGQGTRLTVV.

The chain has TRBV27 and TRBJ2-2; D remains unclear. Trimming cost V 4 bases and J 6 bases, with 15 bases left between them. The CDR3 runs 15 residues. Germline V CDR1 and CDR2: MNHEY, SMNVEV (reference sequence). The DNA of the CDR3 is TGTGCCAGCAGTTCCTGGAGTGTCTTAGCCGGGGAGCTGTTTTTT. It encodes CASSSWSVLAGELFF.

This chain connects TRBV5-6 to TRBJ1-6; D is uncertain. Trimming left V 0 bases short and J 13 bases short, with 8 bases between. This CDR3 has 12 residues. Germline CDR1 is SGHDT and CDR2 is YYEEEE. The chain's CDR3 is CASSLEGRPLHF. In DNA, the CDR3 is TGTGCCAGCAGCTTGGAAGGGAGGCCCCTCCACTTT.

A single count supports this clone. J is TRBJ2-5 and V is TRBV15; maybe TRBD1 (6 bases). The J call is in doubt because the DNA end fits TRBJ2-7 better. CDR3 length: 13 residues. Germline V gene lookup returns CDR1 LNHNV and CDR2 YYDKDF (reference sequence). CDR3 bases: TGTGCCACCAGCAGAGCGACAGGCTACGAGCAGTACTTC. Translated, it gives CATSRATGYEQYF.

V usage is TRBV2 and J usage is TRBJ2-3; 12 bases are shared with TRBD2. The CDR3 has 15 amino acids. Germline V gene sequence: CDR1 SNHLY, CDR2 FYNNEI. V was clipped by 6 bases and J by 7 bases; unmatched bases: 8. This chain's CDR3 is CASRPRTSGVNTQYF. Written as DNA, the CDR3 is TGTGCCAGCAGGCCCCGGACTAGCGGGGTGAATACGCAGTATTTT.

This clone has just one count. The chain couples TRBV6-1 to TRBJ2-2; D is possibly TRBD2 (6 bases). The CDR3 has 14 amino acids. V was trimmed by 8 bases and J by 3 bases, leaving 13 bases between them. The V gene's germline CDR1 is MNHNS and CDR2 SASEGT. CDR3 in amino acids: CASPAGRYTGELFF. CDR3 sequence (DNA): TGTGCCAGCCCGGCGGGGCGGTACACCGGGGAGCTGTTTTTT.

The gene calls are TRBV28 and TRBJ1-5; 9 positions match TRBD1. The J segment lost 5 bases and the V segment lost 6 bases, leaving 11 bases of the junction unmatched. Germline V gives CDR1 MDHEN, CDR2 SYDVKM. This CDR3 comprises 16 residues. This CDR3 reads CASSPPGQGKDQPQHF. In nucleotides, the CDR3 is TGTGCCAGCAGCCCTCCCGGACAGGGGAAGGATCAGCCCCAGCATTTT. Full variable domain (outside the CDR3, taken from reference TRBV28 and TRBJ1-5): DVKVTQSSRYLVKRTGEKVFLECVQDMDHENMFWYRQDPGLGLRLIYFSYDVKMKEKGDIPEGYSVSREKKERFSLILESASTNQTSMYLCASSPPGQGKDQPQHFGDGTRLSIL.

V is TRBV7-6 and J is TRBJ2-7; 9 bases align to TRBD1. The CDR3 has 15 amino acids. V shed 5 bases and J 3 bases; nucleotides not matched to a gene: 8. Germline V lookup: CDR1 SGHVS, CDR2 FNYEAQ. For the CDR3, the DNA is TGTGCCAGCAGCCTCCAGGGGACAGGGAACTACGAGCAGTACTTC. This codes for CASSLQGTGNYEQYF.

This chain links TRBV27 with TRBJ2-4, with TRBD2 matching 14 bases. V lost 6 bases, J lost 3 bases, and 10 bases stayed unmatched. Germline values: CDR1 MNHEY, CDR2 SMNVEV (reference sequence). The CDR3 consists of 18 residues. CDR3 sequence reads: CASRRLAGGLGGKNIQYF. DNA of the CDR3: TGTGCCAGCAGACGACTAGCGGGAGGGCTAGGGGGCAAAAACATTCAGTACTTC.

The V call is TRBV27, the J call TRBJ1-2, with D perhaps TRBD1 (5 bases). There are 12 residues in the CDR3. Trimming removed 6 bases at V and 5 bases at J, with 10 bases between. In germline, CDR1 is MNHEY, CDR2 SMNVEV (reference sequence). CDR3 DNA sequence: TGTGCCAGCAGCGGAGGGGTTTATGGCTACACCTTC. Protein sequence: CASSGGVYGYTF.

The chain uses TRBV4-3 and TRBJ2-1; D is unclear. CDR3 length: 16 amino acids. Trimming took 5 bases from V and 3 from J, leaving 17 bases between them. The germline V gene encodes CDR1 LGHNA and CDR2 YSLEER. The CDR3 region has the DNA TGCGCCAGCAGCTATGAGACTCACCGGCGCTACAATGAGCAGTTCTTC. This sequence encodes CASSYETHRRYNEQFF.

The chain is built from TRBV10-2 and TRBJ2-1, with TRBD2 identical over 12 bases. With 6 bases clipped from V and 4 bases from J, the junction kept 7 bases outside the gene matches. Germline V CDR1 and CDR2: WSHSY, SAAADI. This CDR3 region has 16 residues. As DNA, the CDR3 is TGCGCCAGCAGGCGACTAGCGGGGGCCGGGTACAATGAGCAGTTCTTC. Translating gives CASRRLAGAGYNEQFF.

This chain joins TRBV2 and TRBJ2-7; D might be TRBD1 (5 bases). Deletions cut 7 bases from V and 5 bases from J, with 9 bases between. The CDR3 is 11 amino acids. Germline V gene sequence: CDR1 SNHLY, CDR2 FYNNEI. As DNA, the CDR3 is TGTGCCAGCAATAGGGGAAACGAGCAGTACTTC. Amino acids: CASNRGNEQYF.

CDR3 residues: CASTPGTGVVGSPLHF. CDR3 nucleotide sequence: TGTGCCAGCACCCCTGGGACAGGGGTTGTAGGATCACCCCTCCACTTT. V gene TRBV2 combines with J gene TRBJ1-6, with 10 bases identical to TRBD1. The CDR3 consists of 16 residues. Germline-derived CDR1 and CDR2 are SNHLY and FYNNEI. V was pared by 7 bases and J by 10 bases, with 13 bases of the junction left unmatched.

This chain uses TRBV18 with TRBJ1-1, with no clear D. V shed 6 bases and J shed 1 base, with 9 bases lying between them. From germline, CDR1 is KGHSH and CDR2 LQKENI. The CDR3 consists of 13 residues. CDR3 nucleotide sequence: TGTGCCAGCTCGGCCGAATCGAACACTGAAGCTTTCTTT. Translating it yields CASSAESNTEAFF. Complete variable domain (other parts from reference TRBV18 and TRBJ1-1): NAGVMQNPRHLVRRRGQEARLRCSPMKGHSHVYWYRQLPEEGLKFMVYLQKENIIDESGMPKERFSAEFPKEGPSILRIQQVVRGDSAAYFCASSAESNTEAFFGQGTRLTVV.

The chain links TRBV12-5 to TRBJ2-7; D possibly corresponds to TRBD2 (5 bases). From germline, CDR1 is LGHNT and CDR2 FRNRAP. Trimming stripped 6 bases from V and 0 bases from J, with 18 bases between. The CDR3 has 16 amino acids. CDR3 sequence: CASGGGRERFSYEQYF. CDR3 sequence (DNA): TGTGCTAGTGGGGGTGGACGGGAACGATTCTCCTACGAGCAGTACTTC. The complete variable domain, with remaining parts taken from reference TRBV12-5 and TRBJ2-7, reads DARVTQTPRHKVTEMGQEVTMRCQPILGHNTVFWYRQTMMQGLELLAYFRNRAPLDDSGMPKDRFSAEMPDATLATLKIQPSEPRDSAVYFCASGGGRERFSYEQYFGPGTRLTVT.

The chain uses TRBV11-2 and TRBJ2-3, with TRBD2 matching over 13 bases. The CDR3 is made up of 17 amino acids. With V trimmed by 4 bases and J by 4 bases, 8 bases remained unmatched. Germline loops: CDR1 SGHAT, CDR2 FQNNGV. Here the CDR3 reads CASSSGLAGALPDTQYF. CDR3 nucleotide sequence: TGTGCCAGCAGCTCCGGACTAGCGGGGGCGCTACCAGATACGCAGTATTTT.

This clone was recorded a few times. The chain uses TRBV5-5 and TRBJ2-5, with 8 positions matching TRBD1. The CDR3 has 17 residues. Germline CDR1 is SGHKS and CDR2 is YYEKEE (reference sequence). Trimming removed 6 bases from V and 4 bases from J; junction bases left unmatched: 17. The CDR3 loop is CASNIGTGGIVGETQYF. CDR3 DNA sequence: TGTGCCAGCAATATAGGGACAGGTGGGATTGTGGGAGAGACCCAGTACTTC.

CDR3 loop: CASSPGRAPDTQYF. Here the CDR3 DNA reads TGCGCCAGCAGCCCCGGGAGGGCCCCAGATACGCAGTATTTT. The genes are TRBV4-1 and TRBJ2-3; the match to TRBD2 covers 8 bases. Germline V gene sequence: CDR1 MGHRA, CDR2 YSYEKL. The CDR3 totals 14 residues. After removal of 4 bases from V and 4 bases from J, the junction contained 4 bases not matched to a gene.

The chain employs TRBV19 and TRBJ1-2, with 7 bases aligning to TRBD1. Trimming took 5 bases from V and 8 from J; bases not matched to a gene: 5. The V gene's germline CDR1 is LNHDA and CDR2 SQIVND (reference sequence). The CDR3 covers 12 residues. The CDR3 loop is CASSLTGHGYTF. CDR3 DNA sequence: TGTGCCAGTAGTCTGACAGGGCACGGCTACACCTTC. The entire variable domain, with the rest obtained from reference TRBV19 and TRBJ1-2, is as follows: DGGITQSPKYLFRKEGQNVTLSCEQNLNHDAMYWYRQDPGQGLRLIYYSQIVNDFQKGDIAEGYSVSREKKESFPLTVTSAQKNPTAFYLCASSLTGHGYTFGSGTRLTVV.